Following are 4 T cell receptor beta chains from one sample sequenced in a study of memory CD4+ T cells and cytomegalovirus serostatus. This table comes from immunoSEQ multiplex PCR, and its TCRdb copy is limited to in-frame clones, with some not included. This table has about 61,000 clones, 82% appearing once. The sort gate was single viable CD3+CD4+CD8-CD45RO+ cells for memory CD4+ T cells. Material for sequencing was memory CD4+ T cells from blood. Receptors were obtained from an adult in good health and CMV-seronegative.

The V gene is TRBV7-6, the J gene TRBJ2-3; 10 positions match TRBD2. V was pared by 5 bases and J by 4 bases, with 3 bases of the junction left unmatched. The CDR3 is 14 residues long. Germline loops: CDR1 SGHVS, CDR2 FNYEAQ. The CDR3 DNA reads TGTGCCAGCAGCAGGGGGACTAGCGCAGATACGCAGTATTTT. This encodes CASSRGTSADTQYF. Based on the CDR3 plus reference TRBV7-6 and TRBJ2-3, the full variable domain is GAGVSQSPRYKVTKRGQDVALRCDPISGHVSLYWYRQALGQGPEFLTYFNYEAQQDKSGLPNDRFSAERPEGSISTLTIQRTEQRDSAMYRCASSRGTSADTQYFGPGTRLTVL.

Many counts were recorded for this clone. The chain is built from TRBV29-1 and TRBJ1-1; D is unclear. The germline V gene has CDR1 SQVTM and CDR2 ANQGSEA. Trimming cost V 5 bases and J 5 bases, with 6 bases left between them. The CDR3 loop spans 10 amino acids. The CDR3 loop is CSVYITEAFF. In nucleotides, the CDR3 is TGCAGCGTTTATATAACTGAAGCTTTCTTT.

This clone turned up a few times. V usage is TRBV30 and J usage is TRBJ1-5, with 8 bases aligning to TRBD1. The CDR3 is made up of 15 amino acids. From germline, CDR1 is GTSNPN and CDR2 SVGIG (reference sequence). J gave up 7 bases and V 0 bases, and 8 bases lay outside the gene matches. This CDR3 is CAWSVPRGLRQPQHF. In DNA, the CDR3 is TGTGCCTGGAGTGTACCCAGGGGGCTAAGGCAGCCCCAGCATTTT.

The J gene is TRBJ1-2, the V gene TRBV27; TRBD1 agrees at 7 bases. CDR1 and CDR2 from the germline V gene are MNHEY and SMNVEV (reference sequence). This CDR3 contains 15 residues. The trim removed 5 bases at V and 1 base at J, leaving 7 bases unmatched. The CDR3 is CASSLQGEGNYGYTF. The DNA for the CDR3 is TGTGCCAGCAGTCTTCAGGGGGAAGGTAACTATGGCTACACCTTC.